This TCR beta chain originates from a study of radiation and T cells in renal cell carcinoma. Study conclusions and caveats: Top tumor clonotypes rose in blood 2 weeks post-radiation, then contracted.

The CDR3 totals 11 residues. V lost 2 bases to trimming and J lost 10 bases, with 8 bases between them. From germline, CDR1 is MDHEN and CDR2 SYDVKM. The method was immunoSEQ multiplex PCR; TCRdb's version includes in-frame clones alone and lacks a portion of them. This sample carries some 80,000 clones, roughly 85% of them seen once, and the ten largest clones take 20% to 25%. This clone was recorded a few times. The antigen is unknown. Regarding time point: blood 2 weeks post-SBRT. Sample treatment: 15 Gy SBRT to primary tumor, nephrectomy 4 weeks later. The patient's renal cell carcinoma had clear cell pathology.

The chain couples TRBV28 to TRBJ1-1; TRBD1 might be the D (5 bases). This sequence was found in a woman in her forties or fifties with renal cell carcinoma. Here the sequenced sample was blood, taken from a patient whose treatment included radiotherapy and nephrectomy. CDR3 residues: CASSLTRVAFF. Here the CDR3 DNA reads TGTGCCAGCAGTTTAACCAGGGTAGCTTTCTTT.